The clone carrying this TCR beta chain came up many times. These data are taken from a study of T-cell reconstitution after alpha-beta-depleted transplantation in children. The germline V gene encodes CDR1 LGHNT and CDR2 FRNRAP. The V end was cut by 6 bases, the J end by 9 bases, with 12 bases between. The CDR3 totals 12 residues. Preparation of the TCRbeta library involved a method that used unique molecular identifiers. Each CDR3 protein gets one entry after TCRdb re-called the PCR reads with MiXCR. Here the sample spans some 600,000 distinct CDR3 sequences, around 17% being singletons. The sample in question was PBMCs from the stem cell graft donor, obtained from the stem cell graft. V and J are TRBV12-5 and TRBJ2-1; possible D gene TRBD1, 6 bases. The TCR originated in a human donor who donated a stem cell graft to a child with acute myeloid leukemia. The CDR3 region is CASGGGTSEQFF. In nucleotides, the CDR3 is TGTGCTAGTGGAGGGGGAACAAGTGAGCAGTTCTTC.